One sample yielded the 8 T cell receptor beta chains listed below, sequenced in a study of Graves' ophthalmopathy and Graves' hyperthyroidism. Amplification from RNA transcripts yielded the TCR beta CDR3 regions. Amplification began with first-round RT-PCR using HTBI primers, then second-round multiplex PCR was performed. TCRdb re-derived calls from the multiplex PCR reads in MiXCR, one entry per CDR3 protein. The top ten hold more than 2.5% of the sample, which has 500,000 to 800,000 distinct CDR3 sequences, 35% to 45% seen once. The sequenced sample was peripheral blood. These receptors were taken from an adult man with Graves' ophthalmopathy.

This clonotype was counted ten times or more. The genes are TRBV5-1 and TRBJ2-2; TRBD1 agrees at 8 bases. With V trimmed by 4 bases and J by 1 base, 3 bases remained unmatched. The CDR3 consists of 15 residues. Germline CDR1 SGHRS, CDR2 YFSETQ. The CDR3 DNA sequence: TGCGCCAGCAGCGGGACAGGAGGGAACACCGGGGAGCTGTTTTTT. Its translation is CASSGTGGNTGELFF.

This clonotype was seen at least ten times. V gene TRBV2 combines with J gene TRBJ2-7, with D unresolved. Germline V CDR1 and CDR2: SNHLY, FYNNEI. CDR3 length: 13 residues. Trimming cost V 0 bases and J 4 bases, with 7 bases left between them. This chain's CDR3 is CASSEARLYEQYF. The CDR3 bases are TGTGCCAGCAGTGAAGCCCGGTTATACGAGCAGTACTTC.

This clonotype was observed a few times. The chain joins TRBV12-3 or TRBV12-4 to TRBJ2-5; no reliable D call. Trimming cost V 5 bases and J 5 bases, with 12 bases left between them. The CDR3 totals 13 residues. The CDR3 DNA reads as TGTGCCAGCAGTAAACAGACCCGGGAGACCCAGTACTTC. It specifies CASSKQTRETQYF.

For this clonotype: This sequence may be a read error, since a much larger clone differs from it by one base. The CDR3 region is CASSEGQAGNTIYF. As DNA, the CDR3 is TGTGCCAGCAGTGAGGGACAGGCTGGAAACACCATATATTTT. The rearrangement uses TRBV10-3 and TRBJ1-3, with TRBD1 identical over 8 bases. The CDR3 is made up of 14 amino acids. Germline V gives CDR1 ENHRY, CDR2 SYGVKD.

As to this clonotype: Possible read error: a much larger clone is one base away. The V call is TRBV24-1, the J call TRBJ2-5, with 13 nucleotides matching TRBD2. Trimming cost V 8 bases and J 0 bases; bases outside gene matches: 11. Germline V gene lookup returns CDR1 KGHDR and CDR2 SFDVKD. The length of the CDR3 is 18 residues. This chain's CDR3 is CATTLRGLAGWHQETQYF. The CDR3 DNA reads as TGTGCCACCACCCTCCGGGGACTAGCGGGGTGGCACCAAGAGACCCAGTACTTC.

Notes on this clonotype: This may come from a read error, since a much larger clone is one base off. The V call is TRBV2, the J call TRBJ1-5; no reliable D call. V was clipped by 3 bases and J by 3 bases, with 9 bases between them. Per germline, CDR1 SNHLY and CDR2 FYNNEI. The CDR3 consists of 14 residues. CDR3 DNA sequence: TGTGCCAGCAGTGACCGGGGTGCCAATCAGCCCCAGCATTTT. It yields the protein CASSDRGANQPQHF.

The count of this clonotype is one. Mismatch with germline at one junction end may stem from a read error. The rearrangement uses TRBV15 and TRBJ2-5; D is undetermined. CDR3 length: 13 residues. Germline V lookup: CDR1 LNHNV, CDR2 YYDKDF (reference sequence). The CDR3 DNA sequence: TGTGCCAGCAGCTCGCGAGTCCAAGAGACCCAGTGCTTC. It translates to CASSSRVQETQCF.

V gene TRBV11-2 combines with J gene TRBJ2-5; TRBD2 matches 7 bases. The trim removed 3 bases at V and 0 bases at J, leaving 4 bases unmatched. The CDR3 runs 15 residues. Germline V gene data show CDR1 as SGHAT and CDR2 as FQNNGV. CDR3 nucleotide sequence: TGTGCCAGCAGCTTCGGGGGGACGTACCAAGAGACCCAGTACTTC. Translating gives CASSFGGTYQETQYF.